This TCR beta chain was retrieved from a study of cytomegalovirus exposure and HLA in healthy donors. Germline V gene sequence: CDR1 SGHVS, CDR2 FQNEAQ. V lost 3 bases to trimming and J lost 10 bases, with 16 bases between them. This CDR3 comprises 15 residues. A multiplex PCR was run with 60 Vbeta primers and 13 Jbeta primers. Profiling relied on immunoSEQ multiplex PCR, and the TCRdb table lists in-frame clones only, not all of them. The data contain 200,000 or so clones, 82% of them singletons. Whole-study findings and limits: Follow-up analysis seemed to connect common viral pathogens with several of the most significant clusters identified.

Whereas donors were nominally healthy upon sampling, unrecorded immune exposures were probable. In regard to this clone: Its cognate antigen is unknown.

Sequenced input: PBMCs. This TCR was sampled from a boy between 2 and 15 years old in good health and CMV-seronegative. V gene TRBV7-8 combines with J gene TRBJ1-6; D ambiguous. Written as DNA, the CDR3 is TGTGCCAGCAGCTTCATGGAGGGCACGGGGTCACCCCTCCACTTT. Amino acids: CASSFMEGTGSPLHF. Full variable domain (outside the CDR3, taken from reference TRBV7-8 and TRBJ1-6): GAGVSQSPRYKVAKRGQDVALRCDPISGHVSLFWYQQALGQGPEFLTYFQNEAQLDKSGLPSDRFFAERPEGSVSTLKIQRTQQEDSAVYLCASSFMEGTGSPLHFGNGTRLTVT.